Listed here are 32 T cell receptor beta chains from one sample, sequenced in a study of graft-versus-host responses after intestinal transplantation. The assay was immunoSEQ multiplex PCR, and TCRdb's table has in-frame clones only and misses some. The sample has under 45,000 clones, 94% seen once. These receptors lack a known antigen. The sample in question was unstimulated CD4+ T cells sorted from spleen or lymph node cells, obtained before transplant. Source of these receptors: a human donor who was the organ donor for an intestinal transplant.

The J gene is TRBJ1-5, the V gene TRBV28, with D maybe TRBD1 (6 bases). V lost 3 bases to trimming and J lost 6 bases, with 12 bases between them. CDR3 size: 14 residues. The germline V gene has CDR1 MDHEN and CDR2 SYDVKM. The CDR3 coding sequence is TGTGCCAGCAGTTTGGGAGGGGGGGGTCAGCCCCAGCATTTT. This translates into CASSLGGGGQPQHF.

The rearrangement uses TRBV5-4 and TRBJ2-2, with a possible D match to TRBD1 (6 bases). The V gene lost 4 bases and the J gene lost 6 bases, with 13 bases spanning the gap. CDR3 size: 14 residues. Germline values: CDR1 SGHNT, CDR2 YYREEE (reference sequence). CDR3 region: CASSEGVAPGELFF. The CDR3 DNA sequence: TGTGCCAGCAGCGAGGGGGTAGCACCCGGGGAGCTGTTTTTT.

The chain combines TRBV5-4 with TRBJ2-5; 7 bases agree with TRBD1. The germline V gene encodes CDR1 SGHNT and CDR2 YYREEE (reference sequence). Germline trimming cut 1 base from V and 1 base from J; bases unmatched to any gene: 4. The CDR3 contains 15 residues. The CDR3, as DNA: TGTGCCAGCAGCTTGTCCAGGGGGATCCAAGAGACCCAGTACTTC. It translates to CASSLSRGIQETQYF. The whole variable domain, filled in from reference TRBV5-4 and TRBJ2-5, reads ETGVTQSPTHLIKTRGQQVTLRCSSQSGHNTVSWYQQALGQGPQFIFQYYREEENGRGNFPPRFSGLQFPNYSSELNVNALELDDSALYLCASSLSRGIQETQYFGPGTRLLVL.

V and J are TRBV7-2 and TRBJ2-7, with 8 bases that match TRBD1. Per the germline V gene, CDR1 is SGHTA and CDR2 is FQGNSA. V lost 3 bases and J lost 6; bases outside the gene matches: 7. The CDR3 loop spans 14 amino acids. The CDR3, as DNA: TGTGCCAGCAGCTTCCTAAGACAGGGGAGCGAGCAGTACTTC. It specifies CASSFLRQGSEQYF.

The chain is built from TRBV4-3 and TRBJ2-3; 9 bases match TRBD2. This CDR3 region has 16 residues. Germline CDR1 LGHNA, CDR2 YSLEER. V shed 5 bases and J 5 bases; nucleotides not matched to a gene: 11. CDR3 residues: CASSGAGTSREDTQYF. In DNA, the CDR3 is TGCGCCAGCAGCGGAGCCGGGACTAGCAGAGAAGATACGCAGTATTTT.

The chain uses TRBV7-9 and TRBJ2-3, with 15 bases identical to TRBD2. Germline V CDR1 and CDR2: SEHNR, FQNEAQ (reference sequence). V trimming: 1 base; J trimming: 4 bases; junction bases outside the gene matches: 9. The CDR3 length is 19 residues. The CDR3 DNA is TGTGCCAGCAGCTTAGGTGCTGGACTAGCGGGGGGGCCATCAGATACGCAGTATTTT. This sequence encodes CASSLGAGLAGGPSDTQYF.

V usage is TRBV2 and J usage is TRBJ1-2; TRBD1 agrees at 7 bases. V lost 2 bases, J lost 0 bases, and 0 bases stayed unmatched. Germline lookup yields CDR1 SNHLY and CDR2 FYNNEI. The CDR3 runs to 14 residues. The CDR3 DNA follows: TGTGCCAGCAGTGAACAGGGGGCTAACTATGGCTACACCTTC. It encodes CASSEQGANYGYTF. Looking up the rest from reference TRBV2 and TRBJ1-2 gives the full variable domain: EPEVTQTPSHQVTQMGQEVILRCVPISNHLYFYWYRQILGQKVEFLVSFYNNEISEKSEIFDDQFSVERPDGSNFTLKIRSTKLEDSAMYFCASSEQGANYGYTFGSGTRLTVV.

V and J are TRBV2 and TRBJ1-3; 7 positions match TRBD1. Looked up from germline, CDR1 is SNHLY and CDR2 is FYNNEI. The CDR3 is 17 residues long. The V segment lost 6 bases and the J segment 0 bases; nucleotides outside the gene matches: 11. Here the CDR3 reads CASRGMGQRDSGNTIYF. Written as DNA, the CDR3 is TGTGCCAGCAGAGGAATGGGACAGCGAGACTCTGGAAACACCATATATTTT. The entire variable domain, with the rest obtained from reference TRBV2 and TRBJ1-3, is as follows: EPEVTQTPSHQVTQMGQEVILRCVPISNHLYFYWYRQILGQKVEFLVSFYNNEISEKSEIFDDQFSVERPDGSNFTLKIRSTKLEDSAMYFCASRGMGQRDSGNTIYFGEGSWLTVV.

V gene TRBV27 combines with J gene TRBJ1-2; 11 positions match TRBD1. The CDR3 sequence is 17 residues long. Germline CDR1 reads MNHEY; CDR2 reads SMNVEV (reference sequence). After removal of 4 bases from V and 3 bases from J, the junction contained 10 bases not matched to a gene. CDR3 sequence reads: CASSSHLGQGAYYGYTF. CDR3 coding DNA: TGTGCCAGCAGTTCCCACCTAGGACAGGGGGCATACTATGGCTACACCTTC.

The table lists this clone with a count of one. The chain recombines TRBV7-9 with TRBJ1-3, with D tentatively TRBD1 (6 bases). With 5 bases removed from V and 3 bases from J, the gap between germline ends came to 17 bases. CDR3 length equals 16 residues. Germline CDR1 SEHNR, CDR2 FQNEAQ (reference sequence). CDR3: CASSPRTAMFGNTIYF. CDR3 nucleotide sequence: TGTGCCAGCAGCCCTAGGACAGCCATGTTTGGAAACACCATATATTTT.

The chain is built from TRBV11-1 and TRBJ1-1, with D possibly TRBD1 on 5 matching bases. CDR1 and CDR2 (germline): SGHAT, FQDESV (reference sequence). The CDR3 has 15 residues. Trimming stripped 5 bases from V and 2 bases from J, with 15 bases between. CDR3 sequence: CASSRLGQANTEAFF. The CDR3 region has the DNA TGTGCCAGCAGCCGCTTGGGGCAGGCCAACACTGAAGCTTTCTTT.

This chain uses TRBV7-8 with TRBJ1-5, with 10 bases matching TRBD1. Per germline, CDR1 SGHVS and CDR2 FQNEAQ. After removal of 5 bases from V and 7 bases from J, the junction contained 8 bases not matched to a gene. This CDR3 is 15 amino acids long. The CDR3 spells CASSAGTGVRQPQHF. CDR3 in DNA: TGTGCCAGCAGCGCTGGGACAGGGGTGAGGCAGCCCCAGCATTTT.

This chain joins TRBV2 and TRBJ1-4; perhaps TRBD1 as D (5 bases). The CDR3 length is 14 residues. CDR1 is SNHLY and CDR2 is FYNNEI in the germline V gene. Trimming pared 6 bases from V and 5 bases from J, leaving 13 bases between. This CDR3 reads CASSSQGGNEKLFF. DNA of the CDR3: TGTGCCAGCAGCTCCCAGGGAGGCAATGAAAAACTGTTTTTT.

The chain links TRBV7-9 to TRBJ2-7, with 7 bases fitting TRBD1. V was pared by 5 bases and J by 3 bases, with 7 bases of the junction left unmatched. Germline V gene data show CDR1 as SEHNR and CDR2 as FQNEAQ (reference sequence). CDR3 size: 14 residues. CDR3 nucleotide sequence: TGTGCCAGCAGCCCACAGGGGACGGGCTACGAGCAGTACTTC. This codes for CASSPQGTGYEQYF.

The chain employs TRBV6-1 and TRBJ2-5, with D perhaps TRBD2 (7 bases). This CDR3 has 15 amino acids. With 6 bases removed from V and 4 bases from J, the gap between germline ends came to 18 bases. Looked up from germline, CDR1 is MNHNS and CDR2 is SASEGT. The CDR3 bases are TGTGCCAGCAGGACCGGTCGGGGGGCTGGAGAGACCCAGTACTTC. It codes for CASRTGRGAGETQYF.

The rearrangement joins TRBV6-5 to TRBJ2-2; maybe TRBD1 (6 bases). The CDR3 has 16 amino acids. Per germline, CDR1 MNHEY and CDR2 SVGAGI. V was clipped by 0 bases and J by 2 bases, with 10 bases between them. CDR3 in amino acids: CASSYSRTVNTGELFF. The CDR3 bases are TGTGCCAGCAGTTACTCAAGGACAGTTAACACCGGGGAGCTGTTTTTT.

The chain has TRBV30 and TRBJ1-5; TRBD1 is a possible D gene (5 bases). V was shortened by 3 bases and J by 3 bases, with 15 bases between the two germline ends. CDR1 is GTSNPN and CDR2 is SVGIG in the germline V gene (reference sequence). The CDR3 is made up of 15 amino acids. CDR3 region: CAWSLLQGFNQPQHF. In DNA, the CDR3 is TGTGCCTGGAGCCTATTGCAGGGCTTCAATCAGCCCCAGCATTTT. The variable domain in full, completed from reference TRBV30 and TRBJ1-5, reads SQTIHQWPATLVQPVGSPLSLECTVEGTSNPNLYWYRQAAGRGLQLLFYSVGIGQISSEVPQNLSASRPQDRQFILSSKKLLLSDSGFYLCAWSLLQGFNQPQHFGDGTRLSIL.

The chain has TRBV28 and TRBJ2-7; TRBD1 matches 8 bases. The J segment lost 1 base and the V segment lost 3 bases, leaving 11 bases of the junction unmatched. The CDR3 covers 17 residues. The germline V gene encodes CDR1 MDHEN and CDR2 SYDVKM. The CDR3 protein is CASSFSPGGYPSYEQYF. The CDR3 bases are TGTGCCAGCAGTTTCTCCCCAGGGGGCTACCCTTCCTACGAGCAGTACTTC.

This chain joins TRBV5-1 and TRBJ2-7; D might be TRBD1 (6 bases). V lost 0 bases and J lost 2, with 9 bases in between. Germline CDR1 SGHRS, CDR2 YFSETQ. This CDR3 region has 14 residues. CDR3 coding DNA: TGCGCCAGCAGCTTGGAGGGGGTAACCTACGAGCAGTACTTC. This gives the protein CASSLEGVTYEQYF. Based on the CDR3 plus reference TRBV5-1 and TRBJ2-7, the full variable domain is KAGVTQTPRYLIKTRGQQVTLSCSPISGHRSVSWYQQTPGQGLQFLFEYFSETQRNKGNFPGRFSGRQFSNSRSEMNVSTLELGDSALYLCASSLEGVTYEQYFGPGTRLTVT.

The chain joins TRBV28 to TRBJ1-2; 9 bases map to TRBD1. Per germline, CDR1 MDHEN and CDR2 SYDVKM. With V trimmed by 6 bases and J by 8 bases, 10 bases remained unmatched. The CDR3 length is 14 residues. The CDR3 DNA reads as TGTGCCAGCAGAACTGAGGGACAGGGTGTCGGCTACACCTTC. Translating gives CASRTEGQGVGYTF.

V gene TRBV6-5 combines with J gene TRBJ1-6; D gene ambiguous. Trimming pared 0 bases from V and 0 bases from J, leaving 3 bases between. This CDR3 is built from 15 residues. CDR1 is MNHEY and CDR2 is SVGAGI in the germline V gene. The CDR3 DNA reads TGTGCCAGCAGTTACTCTCCCTCCTATAATTCACCCCTCCACTTT. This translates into CASSYSPSYNSPLHF.

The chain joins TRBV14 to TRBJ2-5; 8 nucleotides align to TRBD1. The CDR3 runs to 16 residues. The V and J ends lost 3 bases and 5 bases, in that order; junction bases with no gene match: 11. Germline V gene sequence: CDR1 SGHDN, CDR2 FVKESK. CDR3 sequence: CASSQKVSGGAETQYF. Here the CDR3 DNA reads TGTGCCAGCAGCCAGAAGGTCTCAGGGGGCGCGGAGACCCAGTACTTC.

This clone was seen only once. The CDR3 protein is CAISESSGPNEQFF. Here the CDR3 DNA reads TGTGCCATCAGTGAGTCGTCGGGGCCCAATGAGCAGTTCTTC. V and J are TRBV10-3 and TRBJ2-1; D may be TRBD1 or TRBD2 (5 bases each). This CDR3 region has 14 residues. V was clipped by 0 bases and J by 6 bases, with 9 bases between them. Germline V lookup: CDR1 ENHRY, CDR2 SYGVKD.

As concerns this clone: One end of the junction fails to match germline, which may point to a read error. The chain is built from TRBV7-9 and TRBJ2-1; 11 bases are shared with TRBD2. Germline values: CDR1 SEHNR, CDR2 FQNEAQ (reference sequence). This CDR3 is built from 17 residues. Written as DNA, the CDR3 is TGTGCCAGCAGGTTAGCGGGGGGGCTCGAATCCTACAATGAGCAGTTCTTC. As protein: CASRLAGGLESYNEQFF.

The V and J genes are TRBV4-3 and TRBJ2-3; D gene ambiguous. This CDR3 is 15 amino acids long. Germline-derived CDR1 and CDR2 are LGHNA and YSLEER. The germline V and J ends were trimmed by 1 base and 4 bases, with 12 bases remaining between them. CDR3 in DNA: TGCGCCAGCAGCCAAGTCGGGCAGAAACCAGATACGCAGTATTTT. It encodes CASSQVGQKPDTQYF.

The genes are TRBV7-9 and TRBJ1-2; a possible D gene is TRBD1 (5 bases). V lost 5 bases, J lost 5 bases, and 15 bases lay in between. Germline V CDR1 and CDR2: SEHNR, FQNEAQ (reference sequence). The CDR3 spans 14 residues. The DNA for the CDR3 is TGTGCCAGCAGCACTGCGGGTGGGGCATATGGCTACACCTTC. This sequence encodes CASSTAGGAYGYTF.

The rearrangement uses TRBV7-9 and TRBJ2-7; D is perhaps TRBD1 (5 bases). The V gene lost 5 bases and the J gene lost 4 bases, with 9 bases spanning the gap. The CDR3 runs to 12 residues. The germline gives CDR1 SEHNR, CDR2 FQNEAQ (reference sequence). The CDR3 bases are TGTGCCAGCAGCCCGGCAGGGTACGAGCAGTACTTC. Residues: CASSPAGYEQYF.

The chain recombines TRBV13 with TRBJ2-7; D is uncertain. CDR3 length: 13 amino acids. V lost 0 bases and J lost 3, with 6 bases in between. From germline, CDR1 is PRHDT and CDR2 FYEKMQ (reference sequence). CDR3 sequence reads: CASSLGPNYEQYF. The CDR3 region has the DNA TGTGCCAGCAGCTTAGGCCCCAACTACGAGCAGTACTTC.

The DNA for the CDR3 is TGTGCCAGCAGCTGGGAACCCAGGGGGCACCCAAATGAAAAACTGTTTTTT. It specifies CASSWEPRGHPNEKLFF. The V call is TRBV5-6, the J call TRBJ1-4; 8 nucleotides match TRBD1. Germline CDR1 and CDR2: SGHDT and YYEEEE. V trimming: 3 bases; J trimming: 5 bases; junction bases outside the gene matches: 12. This CDR3 is built from 17 residues.

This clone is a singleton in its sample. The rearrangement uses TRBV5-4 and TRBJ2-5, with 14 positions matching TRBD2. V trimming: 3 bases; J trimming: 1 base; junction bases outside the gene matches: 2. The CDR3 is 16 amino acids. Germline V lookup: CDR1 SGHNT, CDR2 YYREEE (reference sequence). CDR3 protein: CASSWGTSGSQETQYF. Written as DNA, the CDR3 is TGTGCCAGCAGCTGGGGGACTAGCGGGAGCCAAGAGACCCAGTACTTC.

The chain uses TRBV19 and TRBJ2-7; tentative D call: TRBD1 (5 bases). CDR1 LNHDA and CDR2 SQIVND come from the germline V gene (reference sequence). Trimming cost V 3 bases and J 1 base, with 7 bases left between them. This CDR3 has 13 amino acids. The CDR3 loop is CASSIPGSYEQYF. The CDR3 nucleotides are TGTGCCAGTAGTATCCCAGGGTCCTACGAGCAGTACTTC.

In DNA, the CDR3 is TGTGCCAGCAGCTTTGATAGAGGAGAAAAACTGTTTTTT. It yields the protein CASSFDRGEKLFF. V gene TRBV5-8 combines with J gene TRBJ1-4; no firm D call. The CDR3 runs to 13 residues. CDR1 is SGHTS and CDR2 is YDEGEE in the germline V gene. Trimming shortened V by 2 bases and J by 8 bases, and 10 bases separated the two germline ends.